This T cell receptor beta chain was identified in a study of blood T cells in healthy people across ages. The sample providers were healthy Caucasian people from Russia, aged about 6 to 95. V was clipped by 2 bases and J by 4 bases, with 24 bases between them. The V gene's germline CDR1 is SGHTA and CDR2 FQGNSA. This CDR3 has 19 residues. Notes on this clonotype: The antigen is not known.

PCR was performed a second time for roughly 7 to 12 cycles using a sample-barcoded 5' primer and a J-beta primer mix. A template-switch adaptor that had 12 random nucleotides put a tag on each cDNA molecule. MiXCR was run by TCRdb on the 5' RACE reads, yielding one entry per CDR3 protein. This sample has 650,000 to 950,000 distinct CDR3 sequences; 40% to 50% occur once, and the top ten carry roughly 19%. Study-wide findings and caveats: Per million T cells, TCR beta diversity dropped about linearly as age rose. Fewer expanded clones and more diversity marked long-lived versus aged donors.

The chain is built from TRBV7-2 and TRBJ1-5, with D possibly matching TRBD1 (5 bases). Sequencing was done on a sample of blood. The sequence was obtained from a man in his sixties in good health. The CDR3 reads CASSLRPGPQGTQNQPQHF. CDR3 nucleotide sequence: TGTGCCAGCAGCTTACGGCCCGGGCCGCAGGGTACCCAAAATCAGCCCCAGCATTTT.